A single sample is the source of the 12 T cell receptor beta chains below, sequenced in a study of early T cells in non-severe SARS-CoV-2 infection. TCRdb processed the 5' RACE reads anew with MiXCR; each CDR3 protein has one entry. The data contain about 83,000 distinct CDR3 sequences, roughly 13% of them seen just once; the ten biggest clones take up approximately 1.3%. The sequenced sample consisted of whole blood. These receptors all come from an adult who was a healthcare worker with PCR-confirmed SARS-CoV-2 infection or an uninfected control (not recorded which).

The chain employs TRBV9 and TRBJ2-2; no firm D call. Germline values: CDR1 SGDLS, CDR2 YYNGEE. The CDR3 extends over 14 amino acids. V lost 0 bases and J lost 3, with 6 bases in between. The CDR3 here is CASSVAVYTGELFF. For the CDR3, the DNA is TGTGCCAGCAGCGTAGCTGTATACACCGGGGAGCTGTTTTTT.

This chain connects TRBV6-2 or TRBV6-3 to TRBJ2-5, with D possibly TRBD1 on 6 matching bases. This CDR3 region has 17 residues. Trimming removed 0 bases at V and 2 bases at J, with 16 bases between. CDR1 and CDR2 from the germline V gene are MNHEY and SVGEGT. The CDR3 nucleotides are TGTGCCAGCAGTTACTCACGAAACAGGGAACAACAAGAGACCCAGTACTTC. Its protein product is CASSYSRNREQQETQYF.

This clonotype was seen many times. The gene calls are TRBV10-2 and TRBJ2-7; 13 bases agree with TRBD2. J lost 2 bases, V lost 6 bases, and 4 bases had no gene match. Germline CDR1 reads WSHSY; CDR2 reads SAAADI. The CDR3 extends over 15 amino acids. The CDR3 spells CASSATSGGPYEQYF. The CDR3 nucleotides are TGCGCCAGCAGCGCGACTAGCGGGGGGCCCTACGAGCAGTACTTC.

The table lists this clonotype with a few counts. This chain connects TRBV24-1 to TRBJ2-3, with 7 bases lining up with TRBD1. The CDR3 is 16 amino acids. CDR1 KGHDR and CDR2 SFDVKD come from the germline V gene. Losses at the gene ends were 3 bases for V and 2 bases for J; bases not matched to a gene: 7. CDR3 loop: CATSDPRQGYTDTQYF. DNA of the CDR3: TGTGCCACCAGTGATCCTCGACAGGGCTACACAGATACGCAGTATTTT.

A few counts support this clonotype. This chain uses TRBV12-3 or TRBV12-4 with TRBJ1-5, with D uncertain. This CDR3 is built from 14 residues. The V end lost 6 bases, the J end lost 2 bases, and 11 bases lay between the germline ends. This CDR3 reads CASSAEDGNQPQHF. The CDR3 DNA reads as TGTGCCAGCAGCGCGGAGGATGGCAATCAGCCCCAGCATTTT.

At least ten counts were recorded for this clonotype. At one end the junction does not follow the germline gene, possibly because of a read error. This rearrangement joins TRBV5-1 to TRBJ2-7; D unclear. The germline V gene has CDR1 SGHRS and CDR2 YFSETQ. There are 11 residues in the CDR3. Here the CDR3 DNA reads TGTGCCAGCTCATCCAACTACGAGCAGTACTTC. Protein sequence: CASSSNYEQYF.

This clonotype was found a few times. The chain carries TRBV6-2 or TRBV6-3 and TRBJ1-5; perhaps TRBD1 as D (5 bases). Germline-derived CDR1 and CDR2 are MNHEY and SVGEGT. Trimming stripped 6 bases from V and 2 bases from J, with 17 bases between. This CDR3 comprises 16 residues. The DNA for the CDR3 is TGTGCCAGCAGACCACCTCGGAGGGGAGGCAATCAGCCCCAGCATTTT. Protein sequence: CASRPPRRGGNQPQHF.

Only a few counts were recorded for this clonotype. The V gene is TRBV6-2 or TRBV6-3, the J gene TRBJ2-1, with D perhaps TRBD1 or TRBD2 (5 bases each). Trimming cost V 1 base and J 12 bases, with 19 bases left between them. The length of the CDR3 is 15 residues. Germline V CDR1 and CDR2: MNHEY, SVGEGT. In DNA form, the CDR3 reads TGTGCCAGCAGTTACTGGGGACCGCGGACAATGGGGCAGTTCTTC. Amino acids: CASSYWGPRTMGQFF.

This chain connects TRBV24-1 to TRBJ2-1; 8 bases agree with TRBD1. J was trimmed by 9 bases and V by 3 bases; bases with no gene match: 6. Germline CDR1 reads KGHDR; CDR2 reads SFDVKD. The CDR3 runs to 14 residues. In DNA form, the CDR3 reads TGTGCCACCAGTGATCCTATGACAGGGGTTGAGCAGTTCTTC. Amino acids: CATSDPMTGVEQFF.

The rearrangement joins TRBV29-1 to TRBJ2-1, with D unresolved. The V end lost 3 bases, the J end lost 8 bases, and 14 bases lay between the germline ends. CDR3 length: 13 residues. Germline CDR1 reads SQVTM; CDR2 reads ANQGSEA. The CDR3 loop reads CSVDRALPDEQFF. The CDR3 DNA reads TGCAGCGTTGATAGGGCCCTACCCGATGAGCAGTTCTTC.

Sample share makes this clonotype medium-sized (0.01 to 0.1%). V and J are TRBV25-1 and TRBJ1-5; D is perhaps TRBD1 (5 bases). The CDR3 consists of 15 residues. Germline lookup yields CDR1 MGHDK and CDR2 SYGVNS. Trimming cost V 2 bases and J 5 bases, with 13 bases left between them. In DNA, the CDR3 is TGTGCCAGCAGTGAAAGCGGGGCAGCTTATCAGCCCCAGCATTTT. The encoded protein is CASSESGAAYQPQHF.

The chain links TRBV7-6 to TRBJ2-7; D unclear. The CDR3 has 12 amino acids. Germline V gives CDR1 SGHVS, CDR2 FNYEAQ. Deletions cut 4 bases from V and 1 base from J, with 5 bases between. CDR3 amino acids: CASSSVSYEQYF. DNA for the CDR3: TGTGCCAGCAGCTCCGTATCCTACGAGCAGTACTTC.